This T cell receptor beta chain was sequenced during a study of tumor-infiltrating lymphocytes in primary liver carcinoma. General study findings and limits: Tumors had a top-250-clone fraction that was significantly higher than blood (p = 0.039). Pairs of tumor regions overlapped more than tumor-adjacent and tumor-blood pairs did.

This CDR3 has 17 amino acids. Germline V gives CDR1 SGHAT, CDR2 FQDESV (reference sequence). Constant-region priming of approximately 0.55 ug total RNA yielded TCR beta cDNA. Three-round nested multiplex PCR performed with slightly modified ARM-PCR produced the TCR beta libraries. Running 9 to 11 cycles apiece, the first two PCR rounds relied on TRBV1-TRBV30 forward primers together with a C-beta reverse primer. TCRdb re-analysed the multiplex PCR reads in MiXCR, keeping a single row per CDR3 protein. The data contain 90,000 to 110,000 distinct CDR3 sequences, around 84% of them singletons. Co-extraction of both nucleic acids (RNA and DNA) used roughly 18-34 mg of unsorted bulk tissue. About this clonotype: Its cognate antigen is unknown. A read error may account for a junction end that differs from germline.

The rearrangement joins TRBV11-1 to TRBJ2-4; 13 bases map to TRBD2. This receptor was obtained from a man aged 35 to 55 with primary liver carcinoma and hepatitis B virus infection. Input material: liver tumor tissue from sampling region 3. Specified subset: tumor region T3, left-lateral pole. The CDR3 nucleotides read TGTGCCAACAACTCTCCCGGGACTAGCGGGACCAAAAACATTAAGTACTTC. Translation: CANNSPGTSGTKNIKYF.